The rows below give T cell receptor beta chains drawn from one sample of a study of T-cell memory formation after mild COVID-19. TCRdb used MiXCR to reprocess the 5' RACE reads, holding one entry per CDR3 protein. In the table there are 430,000 or so distinct CDR3 sequences, about 23% of which are singletons. The sequencing sample was made of PBMCs or a T cell subset sorted from them (not recorded which). The receptor set was obtained from an adult woman who had mild COVID-19 (a few samples of this study predate the infection). Cell type and time point are not known. CDR3s include the opening cysteine and the closing phenylalanine or tryptophan. The D gene is left open where the match is weak. Clone size is stated in some rows and not others, as once, few, many or a class when expanded.

>TRBJ1-5|TRBV20-1|NA|NA
TGCAGTGCTCGAAGGGGTCCCAATCAGCCCCAGCATTTT
CSARRGPNQPQHF
>TRBJ2-7|TRBV20-1|few|NA
TGCAGTGCTAGCCTACTGAAGGGCTTCTACGAGCAGTACTTC
CSASLLKGFYEQYF
>TRBJ1-2|TRBV12-3/TRBV12-4|NA|NA
TGTGCCAGCAGCCTCGGACAGCCAAGCGGCTACAACTTC
CASSLGQPSGYNF
>TRBJ2-5|TRBV12-3/TRBV12-4|many|NA
TGTGCCAGCAGCCCGGGGGCTCAAGAGACCCAGTACTTC
CASSPGAQETQYF
>TRBJ2-1|TRBV7-8|NA|NA
TGTGCCAGCAGCCCTCAATACAATGAGCAGTTCTTC
CASSPQYNEQFF
>TRBJ2-3|TRBV18|few|TRBD2
TGTGCCAGCTCACCACTCGGGACTAGGACAGATACGCAGTATTTT
CASSPLGTRTDTQYF
>TRBJ1-6|TRBV5-6|NA|NA
TGTGCCAGCAGCTTGCATGGGGTCCGTAATTCACCCCTCCACTTT
CASSLHGVRNSPLHF
>TRBJ2-1|TRBV27|few|NA
TGTGCCAGCAGTCGACGGGACCTCCTTGTCGATGAGCAGTTCTTC
CASSRRDLLVDEQFF
>TRBJ2-7|TRBV11-2|NA|TRBD1
TGTGCCAGCAGCGCCGACAGGGGGAACGAGCAGTACTTC
CASSADRGNEQYF
>TRBJ2-1|TRBV5-1|few|TRBD1
TGCGCCAGCAGCTTCCTGGGGACAGGGGCCGCGGGGCACAATGAGCAGTTCTTC
CASSFLGTGAAGHNEQFF
>TRBJ2-3|TRBV5-1|NA|NA
TGCGCCAGCAGCCGTGGCGGGGACTCGGATACGCAGTATTTT
CASSRGGDSDTQYF
>TRBJ1-1|TRBV5-1|NA|NA
TGCGCCAGCAGCTTGGGCCGAGGGGGTTTCGAAGCTTTCTTT
CASSLGRGGFEAFF
>TRBJ2-4|TRBV29-1|few|NA
TGCAGCGTTGAAGATCGGAACATTCAGTACTTC
CSVEDRNIQYF
>TRBJ2-5|TRBV7-9|few|TRBD1
TGTGCCGGAAGCCGACAGGGGCAAGAGACCCAGTACTTC
CAGSRQGQETQYF
>TRBJ2-7|TRBV5-1|few|TRBD1
TGCGCCAGCAGCGCAGACAGGGGGCCATACGAGCAGTACTTC
CASSADRGPYEQYF
>TRBJ2-5|TRBV7-8|few|NA
TGTGCCAGCAGCTTAAGGGGACACCCGCAAGAGACCCAGTACTTC
CASSLRGHPQETQYF
>TRBJ2-1|TRBV5-4|NA|TRBD2
TGTGCCAGCAGCTTTCAGAGACTAGCGGGGGGGGATGAGCAGTTCTTC
CASSFQRLAGGDEQFF
>TRBJ2-7|TRBV7-2|NA|NA
TGTGCCAGCAGCTTCCACAGGACGTACGAGCAGTACTTC
CASSFHRTYEQYF
>TRBJ2-1|TRBV5-1|few|NA
TGCGCCAGCAGCACAACGGGGGGCATCTACAATGAGCAGTTCTTC
CASSTTGGIYNEQFF
>TRBJ2-1|TRBV24-1|NA|NA
TGTGCCACCAGCGGACCAGACAGGCTCGGGGGTGAGCAGTTCTTC
CATSGPDRLGGEQFF
>TRBJ1-4|TRBV4-3|NA|NA
TGCGCCAGCAGCCAAGATCGAGGTCGGTGGGAAAAACTGTTTTTT
CASSQDRGRWEKLFF
>TRBJ2-1|TRBV7-8|NA|NA
TGTGCCAGCACCCCTGCGGGCGGCAGGTACAATGAGCAGTTCTTC
CASTPAGGRYNEQFF
>TRBJ2-6|TRBV20-1|NA|TRBD1
TGCAGTTTTCCGGGACAGAAACGCTCTGGGGCCAACGTCCTGACTTTC
CSFPGQKRSGANVLTF
>TRBJ2-7|TRBV12-3/TRBV12-4|many|TRBD2
TGTGCCAGCAGTCCTTTGGGAGGGAGCTACGAGCAGTACTTC
CASSPLGGSYEQYF
>TRBJ2-1|TRBV9|few|NA
TGTGCCAGCAGCGTAGAAGGGGTCTCCTACAATGAGCAGTTCTTC
CASSVEGVSYNEQFF
>TRBJ2-7|TRBV27|NA|NA
TGTGCCAGCAGGAGGGGGACTTACTACGAGCAGTACTTC
CASRRGTYYEQYF
>TRBJ1-1|TRBV6-1|few|TRBD1
TGTGCCAGCAGCCTCAGACAGGGCGAGGCTTTCTTT
CASSLRQGEAFF
>TRBJ2-6|TRBV7-9|NA|NA
TGTGCCAGCAGCTTAGCGGGAGGTTCCTCTGGGGCCAACGTCCTGACTTTC
CASSLAGGSSGANVLTF